Following are 27 T cell receptor beta chains from one sample sequenced in a study of glioma-infiltrating T cells after dendritic cell vaccination (dated by TCRdb to 2016 to 2018). Libraries were constructed by the immunoSEQ multiplex PCR assay. TCRdb mirrors the immuneACCESS table, restricted to in-frame sequences. Some clones are absent from its copies; in checked studies, under half trace to an unresolved V gene, and the reason for the others is unknown. Within this sample are fewer than 75,000 clones, with over 65% of them counted one time only. Roughly 8.8% of the sample belongs to the ten largest clones. The meaning of the sample's time point label: after dendritic cell vaccination, including at tumor progression/relapse. The sample consisted of blood, taken after dendritic cell vaccination. The receptors shown here come from a human donor with glioblastoma.

The chain carries TRBV21-1 and TRBJ2-5; TRBD2, the table's D call, lacks a check against the DNA. TRBV21-1 is a pseudogene segment. This CDR3 spans 17 amino acids. CDR3 amino acids: CASSPRKIQRGQETQYF. The CDR3 coding sequence is TGTGCCAGCAGCCCCCGGAAAATCCAGCGGGGCCAAGAGACCCAGTACTTC.

J is TRBJ2-5 and V is TRBV11-2, with 7 bases matching TRBD1. The CDR3 is 13 amino acids. In germline, CDR1 is SGHAT, CDR2 FQNNGV. V was pared by 8 bases and J by 5 bases, with 8 bases of the junction left unmatched. The CDR3 loop is CASGIQGWETQYF. In DNA, the CDR3 is TGTGCCAGCGGAATACAGGGGTGGGAGACCCAGTACTTC.

The chain employs TRBV11-3 and TRBJ2-5; TRBD1 aligns across 9 bases. Germline V gene sequence: CDR1 SGHNT, CDR2 YENEEA. Trimming took 6 bases from V and 2 from J; bases not matched to a gene: 7. The CDR3 length is 15 residues. CDR3 bases: TGTGCCAGCAGTTGGACAGGGGCGCAGCAAGAGACCCAGTACTTC. The encoded protein is CASSWTGAQQETQYF.

The chain joins TRBV7-9 to TRBJ1-6; a weak D match, TRBD1 (5 bases). The CDR3 length is 18 residues. V gave up 5 bases and J gave up 0 bases, with 17 bases separating them. Germline assignment: CDR1 SEHNR and CDR2 FQNEAQ (reference sequence). The DNA for the CDR3 is TGTGCCAGCAGCGAGTCGTCCGGGGGAAGCTCCTATAATTCACCCCTCCACTTT. Its protein is CASSESSGGSSYNSPLHF.

The J gene is TRBJ2-5, the V gene TRBV27; weak D call: TRBD2 (7 bases). The end of the DNA fits TRBJ2-7 better, so the J call may be wrong. The CDR3 extends over 14 amino acids. The germline V gene encodes CDR1 MNHEY and CDR2 SMNVEV (reference sequence). CDR3 protein: CASSLAAGAYEQYF. The CDR3 nucleotides read TGTGCCAGCAGTTTAGCTGCGGGGGCATACGAGCAGTACTTC.

This chain connects TRBV4-3 to TRBJ1-1, with D perhaps matching TRBD1 (5 bases). V lost 4 bases and J lost 0, with 9 bases in between. Germline CDR1 reads LGHNA; CDR2 reads YSLEER. This CDR3 has 14 amino acids. This CDR3 reads CASSPAGMNTEAFF. CDR3 nucleotides: TGCGCCAGCAGCCCGGCAGGGATGAACACTGAAGCTTTCTTT.

The chain is built from TRBV9 and TRBJ1-5, with D hard to call. The CDR3 contains 12 residues. Germline loops: CDR1 SGDLS, CDR2 YYNGEE. Trimming removed 7 bases from V and 6 bases from J, with 11 bases in between. This chain's CDR3 is CASGRDSQPQHF. The CDR3 nucleotides read TGTGCCAGCGGGAGGGATAGTCAGCCCCAGCATTTT.

The gene calls are TRBV5-1 and TRBJ2-2, with D perhaps matching TRBD1 (5 bases). Germline CDR1 SGHRS, CDR2 YFSETQ. The CDR3 contains 17 residues. V shed 2 bases and J shed 0 bases, with 14 bases lying between them. The CDR3 nucleotides are TGCGCCAGCAGCTTATTAGGGGTTCAGGCGAACACCGGGGAGCTGTTTTTT. Amino acid sequence: CASSLLGVQANTGELFF.

The CDR3 DNA reads as TGTGCCAGCAGTTACTTCGGACAGGGCAACGGCTACACCTTC. This gives the protein CASSYFGQGNGYTF. The chain is built from TRBV6-5 and TRBJ1-2; 8 nucleotides line up with TRBD1. From germline, CDR1 is MNHEY and CDR2 SVGAGI. V was clipped by 1 base and J by 8 bases; unmatched bases: 6. CDR3 length: 14 residues.

This chain connects TRBV14 to TRBJ2-7; D remains ambiguous. CDR3 size: 12 residues. Germline V gene lookup returns CDR1 SGHDN and CDR2 FVKESK. V lost 2 bases, J lost 7 bases, and 9 bases lay in between. The CDR3 DNA follows: TGTGCCAGCAGCCAATCCCCGCGGGAGCAGTACTTC. As protein: CASSQSPREQYF.

This chain uses TRBV7-9 with TRBJ1-4; D ambiguous. Germline V gene lookup returns CDR1 SEHNR and CDR2 FQNEAQ (reference sequence). The CDR3 extends over 14 amino acids. The germline V and J ends were trimmed by 5 bases and 3 bases, with 10 bases remaining between them. The CDR3 DNA reads TGTGCCAGCAGCCGAAAGGGAGCTAATGAAAAACTGTTTTTT. Translated: CASSRKGANEKLFF.

The chain links TRBV30 to TRBJ1-3, with a possible D match to TRBD1 (6 bases). The V gene's germline CDR1 is GTSNPN and CDR2 SVGIG (reference sequence). V was clipped by 4 bases and J by 7 bases, with 14 bases between them. The CDR3 runs 13 residues. The CDR3: CAWNIGGFNTIYF. The CDR3 DNA sequence: TGTGCCTGGAATATAGGGGGTTTTAACACCATATATTTT.

This clone appeared a single time. J is TRBJ2-7 and V is TRBV7-2, with a weak D call TRBD2 (5 bases). Trimming took 5 bases from V and 2 from J, leaving 13 bases between them. The CDR3 sequence is 14 residues long. Germline V gene sequence: CDR1 SGHTA, CDR2 FQGNSA. This CDR3 reads CASSPTPGAYEQYF. Written as DNA, the CDR3 is TGTGCCAGCAGCCCCACCCCCGGGGCCTACGAGCAGTACTTC. The variable domain in full, completed from reference TRBV7-2 and TRBJ2-7, reads GAGVSQSPSNKVTEKGKDVELRCDPISGHTALYWYRQSLGQGLEFLIYFQGNSAPDKSGLPSDRFSAERTGGSVSTLTIQRTQQEDSAVYLCASSPTPGAYEQYFGPGTRLTVT.

The chain joins TRBV15 to TRBJ1-2; a possible D gene is TRBD1 (5 bases). Trimming removed 1 base at V and 2 bases at J, with 11 bases between. CDR1 and CDR2 (germline): LNHNV, YYDKDF (reference sequence). This CDR3 spans 15 amino acids. The CDR3 DNA follows: TGTGCCACCAGCAGAGTGGGGGGGGTCAACTATGGCTACACCTTC. Translation gives CATSRVGGVNYGYTF.

The chain has TRBV30 and TRBJ1-2, with 7 bases matching TRBD1. CDR1 is GTSNPN and CDR2 is SVGIG in the germline V gene (reference sequence). This CDR3 is built from 15 residues. Germline trimming cut 4 bases from V and 4 bases from J; bases unmatched to any gene: 12. DNA for the CDR3: TGTGCCTGGACCGGACAGGAACCAGAGTTCTATGGCTACACCTTC. Translated: CAWTGQEPEFYGYTF.

The chain combines TRBV6-6 with TRBJ1-1; possibly TRBD1 for D (6 bases). Trimming pared 10 bases from V and 5 bases from J, leaving 17 bases between. From germline, CDR1 is MNHNY and CDR2 SVGAGI (reference sequence). CDR3 length equals 13 residues. CDR3 in DNA: TGTGCCACAACCGCAGGGGTCATAACTGAAGCTTTCTTT. The encoded protein is CATTAGVITEAFF.

This clone was seen a single time. The chain carries TRBV5-1 and TRBJ1-1; 9 nucleotides line up with TRBD1. CDR3 length: 15 residues. CDR1 SGHRS and CDR2 YFSETQ come from the germline V gene. V lost 0 bases to trimming and J lost 4 bases; unmatched junction nucleotides: 4. Here the CDR3 DNA reads TGCGCCAGCAGCTTGGCCGGGGGACAGGGCACTGAAGCTTTCTTT. Encoded protein: CASSLAGGQGTEAFF.

The chain couples TRBV29-1 to TRBJ2-1; 7 positions agree with TRBD1. J lost 4 bases, V lost 6 bases, and 9 bases had no gene match. Per the germline V gene, CDR1 is SQVTM and CDR2 is ANQGSEA. The CDR3 contains 14 residues. The CDR3 loop is CSVILRGKYNEQFF. The CDR3 DNA sequence: TGCAGCGTCATACTCAGGGGGAAGTACAATGAGCAGTTCTTC.

This clone appeared a few times. The chain carries TRBV4-2 and TRBJ2-5; TRBD2 agrees at 13 bases. CDR1 is LGHNA, CDR2 YNFKEQ, per germline. J lost 0 bases, V lost 2 bases, and 9 bases had no gene match. The CDR3 length is 19 residues. Here the CDR3 DNA reads TGTGCCAGCAGCCAAATCGGACTAGCGGGGGCCGTCTACCAAGAGACCCAGTACTTC. Translation gives CASSQIGLAGAVYQETQYF.

The V call is TRBV9, the J call TRBJ2-3; tentatively, D is TRBD2 (6 bases). Trimming stripped 0 bases from V and 5 bases from J, with 16 bases between. The CDR3 extends over 16 amino acids. CDR1 SGDLS and CDR2 YYNGEE come from the germline V gene. The CDR3 DNA reads TGTGCCAGCAGCGTAGGGGGAGGAAGGGCGGGAGATACGCAGTATTTT. Amino acids: CASSVGGGRAGDTQYF.

V and J are TRBV11-3 and TRBJ2-1, with 14 positions matching TRBD2. J gave up 4 bases and V 5 bases, and 4 bases lay outside the gene matches. Germline assignment: CDR1 SGHNT and CDR2 YENEEA. The CDR3 is 16 amino acids. The CDR3 region has the DNA TGTGCCAGCAGCACCCGGACTAGCGGGGGGTACAATGAGCAGTTCTTC. It translates to CASSTRTSGGYNEQFF. Looking up the rest from reference TRBV11-3 and TRBJ2-1 gives the full variable domain: EAGVVQSPRYKIIEKKQPVAFWCNPISGHNTLYWYLQNLGQGPELLIRYENEEAVDDSQLPKDRFSAERLKGVDSTLKIQPAELGDSAVYLCASSTRTSGGYNEQFFGPGTRLTVL.

The chain couples TRBV7-3 to TRBJ2-3; 7 bases are a match to TRBD1. J gave up 5 bases and V 4 bases, and 6 bases lay outside the gene matches. The CDR3 sequence is 14 residues long. Germline V gives CDR1 SGHTA, CDR2 FQGTGA. The CDR3 here is CASSSTGSLDTQYF. The DNA of the CDR3 is TGTGCCAGCAGCTCGACAGGGTCCTTAGATACGCAGTATTTT.

The rearrangement links TRBV9 to TRBJ2-1, with TRBD2 matching 8 bases. The CDR3 spans 15 residues. The V gene end was trimmed by 0 bases and the J gene end by 7 bases; junction bases not matched to a gene: 6. Germline V CDR1 and CDR2: SGDLS, YYNGEE. CDR3 in amino acids: CASSVGRGAWNEQFF. CDR3 nucleotides: TGTGCCAGCAGCGTAGGGCGGGGGGCTTGGAATGAGCAGTTCTTC.

The V call is TRBV19, the J call TRBJ2-3; possible D gene TRBD2, 6 bases. V dropped 7 bases and J dropped 8 bases, with 13 bases sitting between them. Germline V CDR1 and CDR2: LNHDA, SQIVND (reference sequence). The CDR3 is made up of 12 amino acids. The CDR3, as DNA: TGTGCCAGTAACGGGGGAACGAGTACGCAGTATTTT. Translation: CASNGGTSTQYF. Using reference TRBV19 and TRBJ2-3 for the parts outside the CDR3, the full variable domain is DGGITQSPKYLFRKEGQNVTLSCEQNLNHDAMYWYRQDPGQGLRLIYYSQIVNDFQKGDIAEGYSVSREKKESFPLTVTSAQKNPTAFYLCASNGGTSTQYFGPGTRLTVL.

This chain links TRBV5-4 with TRBJ2-5; D remains ambiguous. V was pared by 0 bases and J by 5 bases, with 14 bases between. The CDR3 loop spans 15 amino acids. From germline, CDR1 is SGHNT and CDR2 YYREEE (reference sequence). CDR3 loop: CASSLVGLGEETQYF. In nucleotides, the CDR3 is TGTGCCAGCAGCTTGGTAGGTCTAGGTGAGGAGACCCAGTACTTC.

The J gene is TRBJ2-7, the V gene TRBV7-9; a weak D match, TRBD2 (6 bases). Germline V gene sequence: CDR1 SEHNR, CDR2 FQNEAQ (reference sequence). The CDR3 loop spans 15 amino acids. V shed 5 bases and J shed 0 bases, with 14 bases lying between them. Here the CDR3 reads CASSGWDSSSYEQYF. The CDR3 DNA is TGTGCCAGCAGCGGATGGGACTCCAGCTCCTACGAGCAGTACTTC.

This rearrangement joins TRBV4-1 to TRBJ1-2; possible D gene TRBD1, 5 bases. Germline V gene sequence: CDR1 MGHRA, CDR2 YSYEKL. V was trimmed by 1 base and J by 4 bases, leaving 16 bases between them. The CDR3 covers 16 residues. This CDR3 reads CASSQARGEALYGYTF. The CDR3 DNA follows: TGCGCCAGCAGCCAAGCTCGGGGGGAAGCCCTCTATGGCTACACCTTC.